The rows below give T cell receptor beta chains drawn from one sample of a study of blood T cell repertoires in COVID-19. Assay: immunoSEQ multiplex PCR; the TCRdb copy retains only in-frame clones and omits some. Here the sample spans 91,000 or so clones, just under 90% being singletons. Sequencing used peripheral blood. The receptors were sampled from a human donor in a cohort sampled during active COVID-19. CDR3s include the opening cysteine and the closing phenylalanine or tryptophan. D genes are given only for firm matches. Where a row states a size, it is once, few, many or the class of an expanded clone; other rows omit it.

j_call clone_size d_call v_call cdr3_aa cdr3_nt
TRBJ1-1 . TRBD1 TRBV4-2 CASSQAQTGVNTEAFF TGTGCCAGCAGCCAAGCACAGACAGGGGTGAACACTGAAGCTTTCTTT
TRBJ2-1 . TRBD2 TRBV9 CASSLAGTYNEQFF TGTGCCAGCAGTCTAGCGGGGACCTACAATGAGCAGTTCTTC
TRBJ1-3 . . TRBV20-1 CSASIDILSGNTIYF TGCAGTGCTAGTATCGACATTTTATCTGGAAACACCATATATTTT
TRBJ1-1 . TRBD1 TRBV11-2 CASSLGTGMNTEAFF TGTGCCAGCAGCCTAGGGACAGGGATGAACACTGAAGCTTTCTTT
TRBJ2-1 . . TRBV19 CASSALTRPPYNEQFF TGTGCCAGTAGTGCCCTGACTAGACCCCCATACAATGAGCAGTTCTTC
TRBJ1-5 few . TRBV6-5 CASRAAEYSNQPQHF TGTGCCAGCCGAGCCGCCGAATATAGCAATCAGCCCCAGCATTTT
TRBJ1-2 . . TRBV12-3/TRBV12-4 CASSFRRPYGYTF TGTGCCAGCAGTTTTAGGCGGCCCTATGGCTACACCTTC
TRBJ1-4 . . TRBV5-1 CASSLTENNEKLFF TGCGCCAGCAGCTTGACAGAAAATAATGAAAAACTGTTTTTT
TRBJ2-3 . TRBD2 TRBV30 CAWSVWGGGTDTQYF TGTGCCTGGAGTGTCTGGGGGGGAGGCACAGATACGCAGTATTTT
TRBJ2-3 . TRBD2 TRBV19 CASSGKTSGSLGDTQYF TGTGCCAGTAGTGGAAAGACTAGCGGGTCCTTGGGAGATACGCAGTATTTT
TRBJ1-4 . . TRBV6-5 CASTPVGGEKLFF TGTGCCAGCACCCCGGTAGGGGGAGAAAAACTGTTTTTT
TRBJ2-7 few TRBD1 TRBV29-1 CSVEGTGTYEQYF TGCAGCGTTGAAGGGACAGGGACCTACGAGCAGTACTTC
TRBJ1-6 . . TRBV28 CASSLVQYNSPLHF TGTGCCAGCAGTTTAGTACAGTATAATTCACCCCTCCACTTT
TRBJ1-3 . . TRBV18 CASSLWTALSGNTIYF TGTGCCAGCTCATTGTGGACAGCCCTCTCTGGAAACACCATATATTTT
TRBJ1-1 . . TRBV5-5 CASSLWANTEAFF TGTGCCAGCAGCTTATGGGCGAACACTGAAGCTTTCTTT
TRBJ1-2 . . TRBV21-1 CASSSSGTATPSLGYTF TGTGCCAGCAGCTCCTCAGGAACAGCCACCCCCTCTCTAGGCTACACCTTC
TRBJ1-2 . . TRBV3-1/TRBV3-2 CASSRRDTTYGYTF TGTGCCAGCAGCCGCCGGGACACCACCTATGGCTACACCTTC
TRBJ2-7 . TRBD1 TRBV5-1 CASSRDRTRTEQYF TGCGCCAGCAGCAGGGACAGGACGAGGACCGAGCAGTACTTC
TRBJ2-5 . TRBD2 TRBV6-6 CASRRTSGVFETQYF TGTGCCAGCAGAAGGACTAGCGGGGTCTTTGAGACCCAGTACTTC
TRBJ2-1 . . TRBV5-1 CASSLDGGDNEQFF TGCGCCAGCAGCTTGGACGGAGGGGACAATGAGCAGTTCTTC
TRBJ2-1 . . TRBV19 CASSISSYNEQFF TGTGCCAGTAGTATTTCTTCCTACAATGAGCAGTTCTTC
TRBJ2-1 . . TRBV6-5 CASSYSWQGREQFF TGTGCCAGCAGTTACTCTTGGCAGGGGCGAGAGCAGTTCTTC
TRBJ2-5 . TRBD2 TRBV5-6 CASSLRLSGGASETQYF TGTGCCAGCAGCTTGCGCCTTAGCGGGGGGGCGTCAGAGACCCAGTACTTC
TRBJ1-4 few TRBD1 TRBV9 CASSPGQGDEKLFF TGTGCCAGCAGCCCGGGACAGGGCGATGAAAAACTGTTTTTT
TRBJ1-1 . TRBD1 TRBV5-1 CASSDGQGVTEAFF TGCGCCAGCAGCGATGGACAGGGCGTAACTGAAGCTTTCTTT
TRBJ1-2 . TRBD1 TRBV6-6 CASIPGQGVANYGYTF TGTGCCAGCATACCGGGACAGGGCGTCGCTAACTATGGCTACACCTTC
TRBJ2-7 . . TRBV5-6 CASSLAAYEQYF TGTGCCAGCAGCTTAGCGGCCTACGAGCAGTACTTC
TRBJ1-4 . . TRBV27 CASSLAGSNEKLFF TGTGCCAGCAGTTTAGCAGGCTCCAATGAAAAACTGTTTTTT
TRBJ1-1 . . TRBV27 CASSFLRNSEAFF TGTGCCAGCAGTTTTCTGAGGAACTCTGAAGCTTTCTTT
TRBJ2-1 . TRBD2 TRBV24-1 CATSDWGRDRGTSGRTYEQFF TGTGCCACCAGTGATTGGGGGCGGGACAGGGGCACTAGCGGGAGGACTTATGAGCAGTTCTTC
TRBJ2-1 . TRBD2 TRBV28 CASRPGLVYNEQFF TGTGCCAGCAGACCCGGACTAGTTTACAATGAGCAGTTCTTC
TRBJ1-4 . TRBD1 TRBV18 CASSRPGTENEKLFF TGTGCCAGCTCCCGCCCTGGGACAGAGAATGAAAAACTGTTTTTT
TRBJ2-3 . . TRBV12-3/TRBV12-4 CASSDPGGTQYF TGTGCCAGCAGTGATCCGGGTGGAACGCAGTATTTT
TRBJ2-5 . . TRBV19 CASSPVGGETQYF TGTGCCAGTAGTCCAGTGGGGGGAGAGACCCAGTACTTC
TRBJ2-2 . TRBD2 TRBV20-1 CSASSGTHTGELFF TGCAGTGCTAGTAGCGGGACCCACACCGGGGAGCTGTTTTTT
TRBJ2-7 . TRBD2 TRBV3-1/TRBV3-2 CASSQDGTSASYEQYF TGTGCCAGCAGCCAGGACGGGACTAGCGCGTCCTACGAGCAGTACTTC
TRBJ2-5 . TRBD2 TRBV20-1 CSASGNSGDQETQYF TGCAGTGCTAGTGGGAATAGCGGGGATCAAGAGACCCAGTACTTC
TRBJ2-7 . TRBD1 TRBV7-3 CAKFGQGIVEQYF TGTGCCAAATTCGGACAGGGTATCGTCGAGCAGTACTTC
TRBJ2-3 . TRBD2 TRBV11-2 CASSPRTSWGTDTQYF TGTGCCAGCAGCCCAAGGACTAGCTGGGGCACAGATACGCAGTATTTT
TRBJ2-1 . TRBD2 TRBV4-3 CASLPSAGTTYNEQFF TGCGCCAGTCTACCCTCGGCCGGGACTACTTACAATGAGCAGTTCTTC
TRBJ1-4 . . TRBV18 CASSPQGQRTEKLFF TGTGCCAGCTCACCACAAGGACAGCGTACCGAAAAACTGTTTTTT
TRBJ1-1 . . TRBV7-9 CASSSTLGQPVALNTEAFF TGTGCCAGCAGCTCCACATTGGGACAACCCGTTGCCCTGAACACTGAAGCTTTCTTT
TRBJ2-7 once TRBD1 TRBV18 CASGFTGTADEQYF TGTGCCAGCGGCTTTACCGGGACAGCCGACGAGCAGTACTTC
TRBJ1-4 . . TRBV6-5 CASRNGGDEKLFF TGTGCCAGCAGGAACGGGGGGGATGAAAAACTGTTTTTT
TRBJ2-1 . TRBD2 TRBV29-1 CSVETATSGNNEQFF TGCAGCGTTGAAACAGCGACTAGCGGTAACAATGAGCAGTTCTTC
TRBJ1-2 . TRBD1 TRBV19 CASSIGRRGGFGYTF TGTGCCAGTAGTATAGGGAGGAGAGGGGGCTTTGGCTACACCTTC
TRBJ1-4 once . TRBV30 CAWRRRIPNEKLFF TGTGCCTGGAGGAGAAGAATCCCTAATGAAAAACTGTTTTTT
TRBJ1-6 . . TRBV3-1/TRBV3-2 CASSQDRPRENSPLHF TGTGCCAGCAGCCAAGATAGGCCCAGGGAAAATTCACCCCTCCACTTT
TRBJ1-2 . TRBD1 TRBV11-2 CASSLERQGSFGYTF TGTGCCAGCAGCTTAGAAAGACAGGGGTCTTTTGGCTACACCTTC
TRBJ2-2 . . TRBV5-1 CASSGLTGTGELFF TGCGCCAGCTCGGGATTAACTGGTACCGGGGAGCTGTTTTTT
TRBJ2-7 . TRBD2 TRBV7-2 CASSLGREDEQYF TGTGCCAGCAGCTTAGGGCGGGAGGACGAGCAGTACTTC
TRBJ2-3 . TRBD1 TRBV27 CASSFLRGGYTDTQYF TGTGCCAGCAGTTTCCTACGAGGGGGCTACACAGATACGCAGTATTTT
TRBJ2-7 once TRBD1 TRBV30 CAWNRDRGYEQYF TGTGCCTGGAACCGGGACAGGGGATACGAGCAGTACTTC
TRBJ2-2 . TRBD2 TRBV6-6 CASSPLAGGSNTGELFF TGTGCCAGCAGTCCTTTAGCGGGGGGGTCGAACACCGGGGAGCTGTTTTTT